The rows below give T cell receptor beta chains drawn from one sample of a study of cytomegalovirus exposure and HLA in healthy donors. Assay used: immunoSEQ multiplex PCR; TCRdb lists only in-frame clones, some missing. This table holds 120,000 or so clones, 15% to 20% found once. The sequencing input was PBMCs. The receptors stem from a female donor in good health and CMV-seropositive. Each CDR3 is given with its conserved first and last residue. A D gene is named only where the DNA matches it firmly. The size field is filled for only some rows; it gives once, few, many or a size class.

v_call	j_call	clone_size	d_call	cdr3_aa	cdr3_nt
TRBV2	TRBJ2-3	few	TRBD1	CASSDHNRGSTDTQYF	TGTGCCAGCAGTGACCATAACAGGGGGTCCACAGATACGCAGTATTTT
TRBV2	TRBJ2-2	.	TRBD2	CASTLNRGLLAGGLNTGELFF	TGTGCCAGCACCCTAAACCGCGGTCTGTTAGCGGGGGGGTTGAACACCGGGGAGCTGTTTTTT
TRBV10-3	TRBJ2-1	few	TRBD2	CAIKAGGGSEQFF	TGTGCCATCAAGGCGGGGGGGGGTTCCGAGCAGTTCTTC
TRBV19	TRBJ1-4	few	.	CATQGLSNEKLFF	TGTGCCACCCAGGGACTGTCTAATGAAAAACTGTTTTTT
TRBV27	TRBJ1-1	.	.	CASSLPWAMNTEAFF	TGTGCCAGCAGTCTGCCCTGGGCCATGAACACTGAAGCTTTCTTT
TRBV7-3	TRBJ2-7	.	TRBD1	CASSLNHRGGEQYF	TGTGCCAGCAGCTTAAATCACAGGGGCGGCGAGCAGTACTTC
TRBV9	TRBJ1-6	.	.	CASSVGVRDNSPLHF	TGTGCCAGCAGCGTAGGAGTTCGAGATAATTCACCCCTCCACTTT
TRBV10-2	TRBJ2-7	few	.	CASRRRSGDSFSYEQYF	TGCGCCAGCAGAAGGAGGTCCGGGGATTCCTTCTCCTACGAGCAGTACTTC
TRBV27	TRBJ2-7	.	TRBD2	CASSLGWGLAGYEQYF	TGTGCCAGCAGTTTAGGCTGGGGACTAGCGGGTTACGAGCAGTACTTC
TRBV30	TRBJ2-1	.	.	CAWSVGSGYNEQFF	TGTGCCTGGAGTGTTGGAAGCGGTTACAATGAGCAGTTCTTC
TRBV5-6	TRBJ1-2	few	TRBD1	CASSRQGATNCGYTF	TGTGCCAGCAGCAGACAGGGGGCGACTAACTGTGGCTACACCTTC
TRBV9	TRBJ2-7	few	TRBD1	CASSVGQGVEEQYF	TGTGCCAGCAGCGTAGGACAGGGAGTCGAAGAGCAGTACTTC
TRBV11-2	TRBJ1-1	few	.	CASSLGRMNTEAFF	TGTGCCAGCAGCTTAGGGAGGATGAACACTGAAGCTTTCTTT
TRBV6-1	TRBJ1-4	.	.	CASSEGGANEKLFF	TGTGCCAGCAGTGAGGGAGGGGCTAATGAAAAACTGTTTTTT
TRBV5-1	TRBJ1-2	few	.	CASSQGPWDSEGGYTF	TGCGCCAGCAGCCAGGGGCCTTGGGATTCAGAGGGTGGCTACACCTTC
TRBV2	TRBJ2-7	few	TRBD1	CASTREQGAGEQYF	TGTGCCAGCACCCGGGAACAGGGGGCGGGCGAGCAGTACTTC
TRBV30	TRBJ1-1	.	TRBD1	CAWSVFRSQDRGEMNTEAFF	TGTGCCTGGAGTGTATTTCGTTCGCAAGACAGGGGTGAAATGAACACTGAAGCTTTCTTT
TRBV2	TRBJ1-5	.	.	CASMGRGKRQPQHF	TGTGCCAGCATGGGGAGGGGTAAGCGACAGCCCCAGCATTTT
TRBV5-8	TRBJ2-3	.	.	CASSYYVSDTDTQYF	TGTGCCAGCAGCTATTACGTAAGCGACACAGATACGCAGTATTTT
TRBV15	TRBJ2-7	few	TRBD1	CATSTGQGWIEQYF	TGTGCCACCAGCACGGGACAGGGGTGGATCGAGCAGTACTTC
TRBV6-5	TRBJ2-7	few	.	CASSPMSMYEQYF	TGTGCCAGCAGCCCCATGAGTATGTACGAGCAGTACTTC
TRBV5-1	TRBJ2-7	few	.	CASYTDSYEQYF	TGCGCCAGTTACACCGACTCCTACGAGCAGTACTTC
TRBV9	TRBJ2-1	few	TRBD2	CASSVDSGREGNNEQFF	TGTGCCAGCAGCGTAGATTCTGGGCGGGAGGGCAACAATGAGCAGTTCTTC
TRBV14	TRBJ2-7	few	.	CASSRTGNKEYF	TGTGCCAGCAGTCGTACAGGGAATAAGGAGTACTTC
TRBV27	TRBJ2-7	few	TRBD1	CAKFDRAHYEQYF	TGTGCCAAGTTCGACAGGGCCCACTACGAGCAGTACTTC
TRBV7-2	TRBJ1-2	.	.	CASSLASREDGYTF	TGTGCCAGCAGCTTAGCAAGCAGGGAGGATGGCTACACCTTC
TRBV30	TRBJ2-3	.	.	CAWSFGGFALADTQYF	TGTGCCTGGAGTTTCGGGGGTTTTGCGTTGGCAGATACGCAGTATTTT
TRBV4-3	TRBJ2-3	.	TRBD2	CASSLLAGVTDTQYF	TGCGCCAGCAGCCTGCTAGCGGGAGTGACAGATACGCAGTATTTT
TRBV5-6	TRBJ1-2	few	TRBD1	CASSPWTGGYTF	TGTGCCAGCAGCCCCTGGACAGGCGGCTACACCTTC
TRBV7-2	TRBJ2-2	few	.	CASSLLGPAGELFF	TGTGCCAGCAGCTTATTGGGGCCCGCCGGGGAGCTGTTTTTT
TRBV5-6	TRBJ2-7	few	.	CASSLWPASSYEQYF	TGTGCCAGCAGCTTGTGGCCAGCTAGCTCCTACGAGCAGTACTTC
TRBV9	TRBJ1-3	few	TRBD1	CASSPRNRGPGNTIYF	TGTGCCAGCAGCCCGCGGAACAGGGGGCCTGGAAACACCATATATTTT
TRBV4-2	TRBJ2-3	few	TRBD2	CASSQAGGQTDKQYF	TGTGCCAGCAGCCAAGCGGGGGGGCAAACAGATAAGCAGTATTTT
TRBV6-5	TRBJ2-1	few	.	CASSQSGLTYNEQFF	TGTGCCAGCAGTCAAAGCGGACTTACCTACAATGAGCAGTTCTTC
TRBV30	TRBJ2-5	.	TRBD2	CAWRVAGGGQETQYF	TGTGCCTGGAGGGTAGCGGGAGGAGGACAAGAGACCCAGTACTTC
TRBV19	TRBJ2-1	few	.	CASREGGGRSYNEQFF	TGTGCCAGTAGAGAAGGGGGGGGGCGATCCTACAATGAGCAGTTCTTC
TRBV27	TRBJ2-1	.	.	CASATRSSYNEQFF	TGTGCCAGCGCTACAAGGAGCTCCTACAATGAGCAGTTCTTC